The TCR beta chain under discussion was sequenced for a study of radiation and T cells in renal cell carcinoma. Study overall: Nephrectomy followed 15 Gy stereotactic body radiation by 4 weeks.

Method: immunoSEQ multiplex PCR; TCRdb's copy keeps in-frame clones and lacks some. Here the sample spans 130,000 to 150,000 clones, roughly nine tenths being singletons. General study results and limits: In blood, top tumor clones expanded by 2 weeks, shrinking by 4.

As for time point: baseline pretreatment blood. Treatment in this sample: 15 Gy SBRT to primary tumor, nephrectomy 4 weeks later. Blood was sampled at baseline, 2 weeks and 4 weeks after SBRT. This renal cell carcinoma was of the clear cell type. Note on this clone: Its cognate antigen is unknown.

This clonotype was sampled from a woman between 65 and 79 years old with renal cell carcinoma. The source material was blood, sampled from a patient whose treatment included radiotherapy and nephrectomy.

The CDR3 DNA sequence: TGTGCCAGCAGCAAAATGAGACAGCGGAACGTCGGAAACACCATATATTTT. Translated, it gives CASSKMRQRNVGNTIYF. The chain links TRBV21-1 to TRBJ1-3. TRBV21-1 has pseudogene status. The CDR3 has 17 residues.